This TCR beta chain is drawn from a study of blood T cell repertoires in COVID-19. The wider study: Samples of COVID-19 (acute and convalescent) were obtained from the United States, Italy and Spain.

The CDR3 is 16 amino acids. V dropped 0 bases and J dropped 0 bases, with 12 bases sitting between them. Germline V gene data show CDR1 as KGHSH and CDR2 as LQKENI. Clones were sequenced by immunoSEQ multiplex PCR, and TCRdb holds only the in-frame ones, with some missing. The repertoire consists of 200,000 to 250,000 clones, with around 81% occurring once and the leading ten covering around 9.3%. Material for sequencing was PBMCs or T cells enriched from blood (not recorded which). The chain couples TRBV18 to TRBJ2-7; D not certain. The receptor was derived from a woman in her fifties or sixties with acute COVID-19. The CDR3, as DNA: TGTGCCAGCTCACCACCGTCGGCGGAGAACTCCTACGAGCAGTACTTC. Translated: CASSPPSAENSYEQYF. The full variable domain, in which reference TRBV18 and TRBJ2-7 provide the parts outside the CDR3, is NAGVMQNPRHLVRRRGQEARLRCSPMKGHSHVYWYRQLPEEGLKFMVYLQKENIIDESGMPKERFSAEFPKEGPSILRIQQVVRGDSAAYFCASSPPSAENSYEQYFGPGTRLTVT.